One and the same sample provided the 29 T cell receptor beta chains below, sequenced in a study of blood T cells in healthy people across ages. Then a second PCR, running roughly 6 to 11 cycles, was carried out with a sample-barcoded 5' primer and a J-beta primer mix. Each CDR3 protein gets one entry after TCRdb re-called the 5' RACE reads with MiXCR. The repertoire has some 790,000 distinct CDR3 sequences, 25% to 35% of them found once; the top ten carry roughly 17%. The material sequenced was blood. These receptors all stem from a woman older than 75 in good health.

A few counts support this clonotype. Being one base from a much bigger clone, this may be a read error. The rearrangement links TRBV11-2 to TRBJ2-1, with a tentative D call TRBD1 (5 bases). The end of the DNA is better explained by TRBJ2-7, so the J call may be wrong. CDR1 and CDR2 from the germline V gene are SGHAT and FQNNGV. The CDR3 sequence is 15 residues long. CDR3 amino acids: CASSLTDSNYNEQYF. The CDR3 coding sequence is TGTGCCAGCAGCTTGACAGACTCTAACTACAATGAGCAGTACTTC.

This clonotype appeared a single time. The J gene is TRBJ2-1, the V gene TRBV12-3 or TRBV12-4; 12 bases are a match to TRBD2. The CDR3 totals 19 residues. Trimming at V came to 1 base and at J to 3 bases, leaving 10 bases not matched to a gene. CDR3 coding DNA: TGTGCCAGCAGTTTAGTCCCCGTACTAGCGGGGGGCGTCTACAATGAGCAGTTCTTC. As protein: CASSLVPVLAGGVYNEQFF.

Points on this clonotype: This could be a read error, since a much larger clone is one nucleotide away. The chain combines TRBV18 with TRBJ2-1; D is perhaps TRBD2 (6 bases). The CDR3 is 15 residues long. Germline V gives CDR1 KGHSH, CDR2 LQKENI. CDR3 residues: CASSRDSNSHNEQFF. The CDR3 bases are TGTGCCAGCTCACGGGACTCCAACTCCCACAATGAGCAGTTCTTC.

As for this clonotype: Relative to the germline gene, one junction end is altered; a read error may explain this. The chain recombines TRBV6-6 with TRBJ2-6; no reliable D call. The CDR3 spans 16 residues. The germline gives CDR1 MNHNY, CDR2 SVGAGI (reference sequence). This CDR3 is CTSSFDGSSGANVLTF. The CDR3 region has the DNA TGTACCAGCAGCTTTGACGGTAGCTCTGGGGCCAACGTCCTGACTTTC.

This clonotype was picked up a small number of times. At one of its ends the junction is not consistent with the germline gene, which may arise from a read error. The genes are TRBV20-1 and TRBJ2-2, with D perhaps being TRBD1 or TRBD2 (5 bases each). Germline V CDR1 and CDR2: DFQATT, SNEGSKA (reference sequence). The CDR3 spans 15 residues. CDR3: CSASPGPTNTGERFF. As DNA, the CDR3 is TGCAGTGCTAGCCCGGGACCAACCAACACCGGGGAGCGGTTTTTT.

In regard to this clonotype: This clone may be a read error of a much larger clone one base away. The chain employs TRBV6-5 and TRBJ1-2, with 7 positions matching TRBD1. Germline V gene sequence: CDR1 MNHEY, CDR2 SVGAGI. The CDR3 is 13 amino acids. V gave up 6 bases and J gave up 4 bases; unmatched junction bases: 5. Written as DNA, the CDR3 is TGTGCCAGCAGGACAGGGTTGAGCTATGGCTACACCTTC. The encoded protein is CASRTGLSYGYTF.

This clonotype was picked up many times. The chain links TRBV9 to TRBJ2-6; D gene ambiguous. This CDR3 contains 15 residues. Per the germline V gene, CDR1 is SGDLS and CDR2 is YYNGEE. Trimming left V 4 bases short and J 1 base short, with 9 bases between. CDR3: CASSPGPSGANVLTF. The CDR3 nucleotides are TGTGCCAGCAGCCCCGGCCCATCTGGGGCCAACGTCCTGACTTTC.

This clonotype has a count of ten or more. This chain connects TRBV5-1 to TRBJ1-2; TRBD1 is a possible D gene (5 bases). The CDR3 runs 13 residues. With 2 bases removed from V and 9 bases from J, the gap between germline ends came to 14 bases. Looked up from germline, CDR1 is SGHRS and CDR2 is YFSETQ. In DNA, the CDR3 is TGCGCCAGCAGCTTCACAGGCGGCTCCAGCTACACCTTC. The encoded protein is CASSFTGGSSYTF.

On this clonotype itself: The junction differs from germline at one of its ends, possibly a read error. CDR3 DNA sequence: TGTGCCAGCAGCTTAGACCCCAGCCCTGAAGCTTTCTTT. It yields the protein CASSLDPSPEAFF. The rearrangement uses TRBV12-3 or TRBV12-4 and TRBJ1-1; no firm D call. The CDR3 loop spans 13 amino acids.

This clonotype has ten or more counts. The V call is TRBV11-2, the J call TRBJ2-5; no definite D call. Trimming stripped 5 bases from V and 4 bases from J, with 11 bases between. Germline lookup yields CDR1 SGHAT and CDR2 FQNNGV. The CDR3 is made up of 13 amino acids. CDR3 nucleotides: TGTGCCAGCAGCCCCGGATACGCAGAGACCCAGTACTTC. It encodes CASSPGYAETQYF.

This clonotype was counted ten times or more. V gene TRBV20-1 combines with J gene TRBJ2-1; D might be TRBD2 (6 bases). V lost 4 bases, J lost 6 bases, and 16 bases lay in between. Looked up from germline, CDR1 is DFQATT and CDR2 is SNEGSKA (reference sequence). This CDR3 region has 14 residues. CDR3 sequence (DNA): TGCAGTGCTAACCGACTAGGTCGGGGCAATGAGCAGTTCTTC. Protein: CSANRLGRGNEQFF.

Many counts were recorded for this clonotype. CDR3 coding DNA: TGTGCCACCAGTGACCGGACTAGCGGGGGGCCAGATACGCAGTATTTT. It translates to CATSDRTSGGPDTQYF. The chain combines TRBV24-1 with TRBJ2-3; 14 bases are shared with TRBD2. This CDR3 comprises 16 residues. Trimming cost V 4 bases and J 4 bases; bases outside gene matches: 3. Germline V CDR1 and CDR2: KGHDR, SFDVKD.

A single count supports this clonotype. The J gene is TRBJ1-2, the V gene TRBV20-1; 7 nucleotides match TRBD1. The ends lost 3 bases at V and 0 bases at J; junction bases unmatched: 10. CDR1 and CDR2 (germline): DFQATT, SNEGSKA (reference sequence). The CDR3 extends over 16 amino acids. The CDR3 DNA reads TGCAGTGCTAGGAACCCTAGGGACAGCCCTAACTATGGCTACACCTTC. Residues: CSARNPRDSPNYGYTF.

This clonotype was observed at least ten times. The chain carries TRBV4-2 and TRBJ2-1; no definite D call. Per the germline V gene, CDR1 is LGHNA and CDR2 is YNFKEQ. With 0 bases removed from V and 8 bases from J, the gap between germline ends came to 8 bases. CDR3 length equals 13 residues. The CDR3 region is CASSQERDDEQFF. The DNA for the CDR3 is TGTGCCAGCAGCCAAGAAAGAGACGATGAGCAGTTCTTC.

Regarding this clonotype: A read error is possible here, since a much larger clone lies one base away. The CDR3 reads CASRFIGSYNEQFF. CDR3 nucleotides: TGTGCCAGCAGATTCATTGGCTCCTACAATGAGCAGTTCTTC. The rearrangement uses TRBV6-2 or TRBV6-3 and TRBJ2-1; D is unresolved. V was cut by 6 bases and J by 0 bases, with 9 bases left in between. The CDR3 consists of 14 residues. Germline V lookup: CDR1 MNHEY, CDR2 SVGEGT.

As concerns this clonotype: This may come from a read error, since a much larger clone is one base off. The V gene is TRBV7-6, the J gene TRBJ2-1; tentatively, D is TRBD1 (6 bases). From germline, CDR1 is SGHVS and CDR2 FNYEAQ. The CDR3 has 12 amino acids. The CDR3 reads CASSLASGDQLF. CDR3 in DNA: TGTGCCAGCAGCTTAGCTTCAGGGGACCAGCTCTTC.

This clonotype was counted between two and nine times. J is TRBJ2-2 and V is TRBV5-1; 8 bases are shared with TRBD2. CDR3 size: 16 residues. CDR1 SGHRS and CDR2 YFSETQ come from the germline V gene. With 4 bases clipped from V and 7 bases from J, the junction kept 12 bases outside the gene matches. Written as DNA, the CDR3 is TGCGCCAGCAGCCTGATAGCGGGGCGGTCCGGCGGGGAGCTGTTTTTT. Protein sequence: CASSLIAGRSGGELFF.

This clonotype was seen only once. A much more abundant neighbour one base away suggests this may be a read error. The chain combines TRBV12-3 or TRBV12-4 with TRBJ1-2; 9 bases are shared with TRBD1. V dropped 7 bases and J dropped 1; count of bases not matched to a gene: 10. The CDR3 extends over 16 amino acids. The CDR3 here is CASTSNRDRDNYGYTF. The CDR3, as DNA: TGTGCCAGCACCTCAAACCGGGACAGGGATAACTATGGCTACACCTTC.

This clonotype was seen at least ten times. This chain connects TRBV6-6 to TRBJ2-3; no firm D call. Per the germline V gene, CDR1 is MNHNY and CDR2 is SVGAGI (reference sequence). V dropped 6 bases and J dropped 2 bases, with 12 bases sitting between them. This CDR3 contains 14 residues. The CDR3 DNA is TGTGCCAGCAGGGAAGGGTTTATCACAGATACGCAGTATTTT. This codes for CASREGFITDTQYF.

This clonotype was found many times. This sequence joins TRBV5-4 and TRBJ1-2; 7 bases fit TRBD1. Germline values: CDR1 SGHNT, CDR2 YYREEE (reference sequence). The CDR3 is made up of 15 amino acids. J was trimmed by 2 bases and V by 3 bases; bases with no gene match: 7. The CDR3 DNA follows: TGTGCCAGCAGCTCCGGCGGGACAGTGAACTATGGCTACACCTTC. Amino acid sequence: CASSSGGTVNYGYTF.

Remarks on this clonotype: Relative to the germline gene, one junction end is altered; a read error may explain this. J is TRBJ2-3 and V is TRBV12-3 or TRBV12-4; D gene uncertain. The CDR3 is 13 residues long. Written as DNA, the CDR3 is TGTGCCAGCAGATTAGAGAGAGCAGATACGGAGTATTTT. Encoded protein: CASRLERADTEYF.

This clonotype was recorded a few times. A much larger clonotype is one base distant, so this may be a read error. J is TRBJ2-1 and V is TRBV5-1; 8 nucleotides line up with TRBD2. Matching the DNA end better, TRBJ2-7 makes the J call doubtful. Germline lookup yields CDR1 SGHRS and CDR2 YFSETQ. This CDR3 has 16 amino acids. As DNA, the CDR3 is TGCGCCAGCAGCTTGGCCCTAGCGGGCTCCTACAATGAGCAGTACTTC. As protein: CASSLALAGSYNEQYF.

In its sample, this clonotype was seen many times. In DNA, the CDR3 is TGTGCCAGCAGCTCCCTCGGATCAGGGGAAGAGACCCAGTACTTC. Amino acid sequence: CASSSLGSGEETQYF. The V call is TRBV7-2, the J call TRBJ2-5; D is possibly TRBD1 (6 bases). V was cut by 4 bases and J by 3 bases, with 15 bases left in between. The CDR3 is 15 amino acids. Germline V gene lookup returns CDR1 SGHTA and CDR2 FQGNSA. The variable domain in full, completed from reference TRBV7-2 and TRBJ2-5, reads GAGVSQSPSNKVTEKGKDVELRCDPISGHTALYWYRQSLGQGLEFLIYFQGNSAPDKSGLPSDRFSAERTGGSVSTLTIQRTQQEDSAVYLCASSSLGSGEETQYFGPGTRLLVL.

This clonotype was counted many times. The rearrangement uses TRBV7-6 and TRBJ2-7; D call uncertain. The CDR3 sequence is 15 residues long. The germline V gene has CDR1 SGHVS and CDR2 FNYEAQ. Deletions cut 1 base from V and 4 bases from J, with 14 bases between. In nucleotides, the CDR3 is TGTGCCAGCAGCTTAGGGCCGGTTGAGAGGTACGAGCAGTACTTC. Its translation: CASSLGPVERYEQYF.

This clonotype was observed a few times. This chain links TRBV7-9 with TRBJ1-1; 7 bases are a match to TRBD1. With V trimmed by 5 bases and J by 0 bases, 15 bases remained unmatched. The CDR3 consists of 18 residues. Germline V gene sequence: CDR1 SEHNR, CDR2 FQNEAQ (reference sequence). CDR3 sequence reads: CASSPKGGGDRLNTEAFF. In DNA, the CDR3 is TGTGCCAGCAGCCCTAAGGGGGGAGGGGACAGACTGAACACTGAAGCTTTCTTT.

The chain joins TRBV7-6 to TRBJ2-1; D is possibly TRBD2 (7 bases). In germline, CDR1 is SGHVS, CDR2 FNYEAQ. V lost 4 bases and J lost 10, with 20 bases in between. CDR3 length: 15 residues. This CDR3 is CASSSQAVGGREQFF. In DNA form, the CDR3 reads TGTGCCAGCAGCTCCCAGGCAGTGGGGGGGCGCGAGCAGTTCTTC. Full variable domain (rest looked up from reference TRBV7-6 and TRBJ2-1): GAGVSQSPRYKVTKRGQDVALRCDPISGHVSLYWYRQALGQGPEFLTYFNYEAQQDKSGLPNDRFSAERPEGSISTLTIQRTEQRDSAMYRCASSSQAVGGREQFFGPGTRLTVL.

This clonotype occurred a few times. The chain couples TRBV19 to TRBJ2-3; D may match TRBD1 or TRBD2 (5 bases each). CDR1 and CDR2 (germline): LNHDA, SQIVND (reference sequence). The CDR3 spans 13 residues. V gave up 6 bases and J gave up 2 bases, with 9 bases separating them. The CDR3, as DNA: TGTGCCAGTAGGGGGGAAGCCACAGATACGCAGTATTTT. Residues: CASRGEATDTQYF.

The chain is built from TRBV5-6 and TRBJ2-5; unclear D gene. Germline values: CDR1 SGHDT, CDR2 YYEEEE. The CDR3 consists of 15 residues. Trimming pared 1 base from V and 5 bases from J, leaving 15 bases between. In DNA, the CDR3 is TGTGCCAGCAGCTTGAAATTCGATGTTTTGGAGACCCAGTACTTC. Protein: CASSLKFDVLETQYF.

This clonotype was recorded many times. The CDR3 DNA is TGTGCCAGCAGCCAAGAGGGATCCTATGGCTACACCTTC. Translation gives CASSQEGSYGYTF. The rearrangement uses TRBV3-1 and TRBJ1-2; no clear D. The germline V gene has CDR1 LGHDT and CDR2 YNNKEL (reference sequence). The germline V and J ends were trimmed by 0 bases and 4 bases, with 6 bases remaining between them. The CDR3 length is 13 residues.